A selection of T cell receptor beta chains follows, all from one sample in a study of long-term antiretroviral therapy in people with HIV. Sequenced by immunoSEQ multiplex PCR; TCRdb stores in-frame clones only, minus some. The table lists some 35,000 clones, 94% of them singletons. Material: unsorted PBMCs, obtained around 5.4 years after starting antiretroviral therapy. These receptors all stem from a woman aged 45-59 years with HIV. The CDR3 runs from the conserved cysteine through the conserved F or W.

>TRBJ2-7|TRBV29-1
CSVGGYEQYF
>TRBJ2-7|TRBV5-4
CASSRDPGRMSYEQYF
>TRBJ2-7|TRBV18
CASSPRDRGLGYEQYF
>TRBJ1-1|TRBV5-1
CASSSRTANTEAFF
>TRBJ2-3|TRBV5-1
CASSFDSGGAKDTQYF
>TRBJ1-2|TRBV27
CASSLWADYGYTF
>TRBJ1-5|TRBV5-1
CAIPKGSNNQPQHF
>TRBJ2-1|TRBV27
CASSLAGAYNEQFF
>TRBJ2-3|TRBV29-1
CSGSSTDTQYF
>TRBJ2-3|TRBV19
CASSMLRGDTQYF
>TRBJ2-3|TRBV5-1
CASSLRLAGDSDTQYF